Following are 31 T cell receptor beta chains from one sample sequenced in a study of graft-versus-host responses after intestinal transplantation. Repertoires were generated with immunoSEQ multiplex PCR, while TCRdb's copy carries only in-frame clones and drops some. This sample carries about 85,000 clones, approximately 82% of them seen once, and the ten largest clones take 0.8% to 0.9%. These TCRs' antigens remain unknown. The specimen was unstimulated CD4+ T cells sorted from spleen or lymph node cells, collected before intestinal transplant. All receptors derive from a human donor who received an intestinal transplant.

V and J are TRBV30 and TRBJ1-2; 8 positions agree with TRBD1. Germline V lookup: CDR1 GTSNPN, CDR2 SVGIG (reference sequence). This CDR3 spans 13 amino acids. Losses at the gene ends were 3 bases for V and 6 bases for J; bases not matched to a gene: 6. The CDR3 reads CAWSLDRGDGYTF. The CDR3 region has the DNA TGTGCCTGGAGCCTAGACAGGGGTGATGGCTACACCTTC.

J is TRBJ2-7 and V is TRBV6-6; TRBD1 is a possible D gene (6 bases). The CDR3 runs 15 residues. V dropped 6 bases and J dropped 4 bases, with 19 bases sitting between them. Per germline, CDR1 MNHNY and CDR2 SVGAGI (reference sequence). The CDR3 DNA reads TGTGCCAGCAGGTACCCCGGGACGGGACATTACGAGCAGTACTTC. Its protein is CASRYPGTGHYEQYF.

The chain links TRBV7-2 to TRBJ2-5; 7 bases are shared with TRBD2. V gave up 2 bases and J gave up 5 bases; unmatched junction bases: 2. The germline gives CDR1 SGHTA, CDR2 FQGNSA. CDR3 length: 13 amino acids. The CDR3 DNA reads as TGTGCCAGCAGCTTACGTAGCGGGGAGACCCAGTACTTC. This sequence encodes CASSLRSGETQYF.

This clone turned up a few times. This chain uses TRBV5-1 with TRBJ1-4; D may be TRBD1 (5 bases). CDR1 and CDR2 from the germline V gene are SGHRS and YFSETQ. CDR3 size: 14 residues. V was clipped by 3 bases and J by 7 bases, with 13 bases between them. In nucleotides, the CDR3 is TGCGCCAGCAGCTCCCGGGGCGGGGGTGAAAAACTGTTTTTT. It specifies CASSSRGGGEKLFF.

This clone has only a few counts. The rearrangement uses TRBV5-1 and TRBJ1-1, with 7 bases identical to TRBD1. The CDR3 has 14 amino acids. From germline, CDR1 is SGHRS and CDR2 YFSETQ. Unmatched junction bases numbered 8, after V lost 1 base and J lost 8 bases. CDR3 DNA sequence: TGCGCCAGCAGCTTGCGGACAGGCACCTCGGAAGCTTTCTTT. It yields the protein CASSLRTGTSEAFF. The full variable domain, in which reference TRBV5-1 and TRBJ1-1 provide the parts outside the CDR3, is KAGVTQTPRYLIKTRGQQVTLSCSPISGHRSVSWYQQTPGQGLQFLFEYFSETQRNKGNFPGRFSGRQFSNSRSEMNVSTLELGDSALYLCASSLRTGTSEAFFGQGTRLTVV.

This clone was seen only a few times. This sequence joins TRBV29-1 and TRBJ1-2, with 9 bases lining up with TRBD1. V shed 6 bases, J shed 6 bases, and the junction held 8 bases outside the gene matches. Germline CDR1 is SQVTM and CDR2 is ANQGSEA. This CDR3 is built from 13 residues. CDR3 loop: CSVLAGTGNGYTF. The CDR3 DNA reads TGCAGCGTATTGGCCGGGACAGGGAATGGCTACACCTTC.

The CDR3 loop is CASSWTGGNQPQHF. The CDR3 DNA sequence: TGTGCCAGCAGTTGGACAGGGGGCAATCAGCCCCAGCATTTT. The chain employs TRBV6-1 and TRBJ1-5, with 9 bases lining up with TRBD1. Per germline, CDR1 MNHNS and CDR2 SASEGT. The V and J ends lost 5 bases and 2 bases, in that order; junction bases with no gene match: 1. This CDR3 has 14 residues.

Comment on this clone: The same CDR3 can be traced to other DNA sequences in this sample. The V call is TRBV5-1, the J call TRBJ2-7; D ambiguous. Per germline, CDR1 SGHRS and CDR2 YFSETQ. Trimming took 0 bases from V and 2 from J, leaving 6 bases between them. The CDR3 has 13 amino acids. The CDR3 coding sequence is TGCGCCAGCAGCTTGGGGCCTGCCTACGAGCAGTACTTC. Translation gives CASSLGPAYEQYF.

This chain connects TRBV6-6 to TRBJ2-7, with D perhaps matching TRBD1 (6 bases). There are 11 residues in the CDR3. From germline, CDR1 is MNHNY and CDR2 SVGAGI (reference sequence). V was pared by 2 bases and J by 7 bases, with 6 bases between. CDR3 region: CASSYRGEQYF. In DNA, the CDR3 is TGTGCCAGCAGTTACAGGGGGGAGCAGTACTTC.

The chain is built from TRBV15 and TRBJ1-6, with D perhaps TRBD1 (5 bases). Deletions cut 1 base from V and 1 base from J, with 8 bases between. The CDR3 has 16 amino acids. Germline lookup yields CDR1 LNHNV and CDR2 YYDKDF (reference sequence). This CDR3 reads CATSRAGGSYNSPLHF. CDR3 nucleotides: TGTGCCACCAGCAGAGCGGGGGGGTCCTATAATTCACCCCTCCACTTT.

The J gene is TRBJ2-7, the V gene TRBV6-1; TRBD1 might be the D (6 bases). Germline assignment: CDR1 MNHNS and CDR2 SASEGT. The CDR3 runs to 12 residues. The V end was cut by 5 bases, the J end by 4 bases, with 9 bases between. CDR3 residues: CASSRTVYEQYF. The CDR3, as DNA: TGTGCCAGCAGTCGGACAGTTTACGAGCAGTACTTC.

This sequence joins TRBV9 and TRBJ2-5; TRBD2 might be the D (5 bases). Looked up from germline, CDR1 is SGDLS and CDR2 is YYNGEE. V shed 3 bases and J shed 4 bases, with 13 bases lying between them. The CDR3 length is 14 residues. CDR3 DNA: TGTGCCAGCAGCGATTCCGGACTGCGAGAGACCCAGTACTTC. Its protein product is CASSDSGLRETQYF.

This sequence joins TRBV7-2 and TRBJ1-2; no definite D call. The length of the CDR3 is 16 residues. Germline CDR1 and CDR2: SGHTA and FQGNSA. Trimming removed 0 bases from V and 4 bases from J, with 15 bases in between. The CDR3 spells CASSLASANPVYGYTF. CDR3 sequence (DNA): TGTGCCAGCAGCTTAGCTTCAGCGAACCCGGTCTATGGCTACACCTTC.

Only one count was recorded for this clone. The V and J genes are TRBV4-1 and TRBJ1-6; no clear D. The CDR3 is 13 residues long. Germline-derived CDR1 and CDR2 are MGHRA and YSYEKL. Trimming stripped 11 bases from V and 7 bases from J, with 15 bases between. CDR3 region: CASRRVYNSPLHF. CDR3 DNA: TGCGCCTCACGGCGGGTATACAATTCACCCCTCCACTTT.

The V gene is TRBV2, the J gene TRBJ2-5, with 8 bases that match TRBD2. Trimming cost V 5 bases and J 0 bases; bases outside gene matches: 11. CDR1 SNHLY and CDR2 FYNNEI come from the germline V gene. The CDR3 runs to 17 residues. The CDR3 spells CASSLWETSGYQETQYF. Here the CDR3 DNA reads TGTGCCAGCAGTTTATGGGAAACTAGCGGTTACCAAGAGACCCAGTACTTC.

The J gene is TRBJ2-1, the V gene TRBV7-6; 11 nucleotides align to TRBD2. V was pared by 0 bases and J by 6 bases, with 4 bases of the junction left unmatched. In germline, CDR1 is SGHVS, CDR2 FNYEAQ. The CDR3 runs to 16 residues. In nucleotides, the CDR3 is TGTGCCAGCAGCTTAGCCGCACTAGCGGGAGTCAATGAGCAGTTCTTC. Amino acids: CASSLAALAGVNEQFF.

The rearrangement uses TRBV11-2 and TRBJ2-1; TRBD2 matches 7 bases. This CDR3 is 13 amino acids long. Germline CDR1 reads SGHAT; CDR2 reads FQNNGV. The V and J ends lost 3 bases and 10 bases, in that order; junction bases with no gene match: 6. CDR3 residues: CASSFTGEGEQFF. The CDR3 bases are TGTGCCAGCAGCTTTACGGGGGAGGGGGAGCAGTTCTTC.

This sequence joins TRBV2 and TRBJ1-5; D remains ambiguous. V gave up 6 bases and J gave up 1 base, with 13 bases separating them. From germline, CDR1 is SNHLY and CDR2 FYNNEI. The CDR3 is made up of 15 amino acids. The chain's CDR3 is CASRQQRMSNQPQHF. The DNA for the CDR3 is TGTGCCAGCAGGCAACAAAGAATGAGCAATCAGCCCCAGCATTTT.

The chain carries TRBV4-1 and TRBJ1-4, with 7 bases matching TRBD1. Per the germline V gene, CDR1 is MGHRA and CDR2 is YSYEKL. CDR3 size: 15 residues. Trimming removed 4 bases from V and 6 bases from J; junction bases left unmatched: 8. CDR3 coding DNA: TGCGCCAGCAGCCGGGACAGCGCAGGGGATGAAAAACTGTTTTTT. It translates to CASSRDSAGDEKLFF.

V and J are TRBV28 and TRBJ2-5; weak D call: TRBD1 (6 bases). Trimming left V 3 bases short and J 5 bases short, with 16 bases between. This CDR3 spans 15 amino acids. Germline loops: CDR1 MDHEN, CDR2 SYDVKM. The CDR3 here is CASSFDRRHRETQYF. In DNA, the CDR3 is TGTGCCAGCAGTTTCGACAGGAGGCACCGGGAGACCCAGTACTTC.

The chain combines TRBV5-1 with TRBJ2-5, with 7 bases aligning to TRBD1. V lost 0 bases to trimming and J lost 1 base; unmatched junction nucleotides: 3. Per the germline V gene, CDR1 is SGHRS and CDR2 is YFSETQ. This CDR3 contains 15 residues. CDR3 amino acids: CASSLAGTVQETQYF. In DNA, the CDR3 is TGCGCCAGCAGCTTGGCCGGGACAGTCCAAGAGACCCAGTACTTC.

The chain is built from TRBV7-8 and TRBJ1-3; a weak D match, TRBD1 (5 bases). The germline V gene encodes CDR1 SGHVS and CDR2 FQNEAQ. The length of the CDR3 is 16 residues. The V gene lost 1 base and the J gene lost 2 bases, with 12 bases spanning the gap. The CDR3 nucleotides read TGTGCCAGCAGCTTAGTCGGGGGTACAACTGGAAACACCATATATTTT. This codes for CASSLVGGTTGNTIYF.

This rearrangement joins TRBV5-1 to TRBJ2-7; TRBD1 might be the D (5 bases). This CDR3 spans 15 amino acids. Between the trimmed V and J ends, which lost 0 bases and 0 bases, there was a span of 10 bases. Germline V gene lookup returns CDR1 SGHRS and CDR2 YFSETQ. DNA of the CDR3: TGCGCCAGCAGCTTGGCGTCGACAGTCTCCTACGAGCAGTACTTC. Translation: CASSLASTVSYEQYF.

The V and J genes are TRBV2 and TRBJ1-6, with D uncertain. V lost 4 bases to trimming and J lost 7 bases, with 5 bases between them. The CDR3 covers 12 residues. The germline CDR1 and CDR2 sequences are SNHLY and FYNNEI. The CDR3 sequence is CASSVTNSPLHF. CDR3 DNA sequence: TGTGCCAGCAGTGTGACAAATTCACCCCTCCACTTT.

This chain connects TRBV5-4 to TRBJ1-6; tentative D call: TRBD1 (5 bases). CDR1 is SGHNT, CDR2 YYREEE, per germline (reference sequence). V lost 0 bases, J lost 8 bases, and 15 bases lay in between. This CDR3 is built from 16 residues. Written as DNA, the CDR3 is TGTGCCAGCAGCTTGGCAGGTAGAAGGGGTTATTCACCCCTCCACTTT. The encoded protein is CASSLAGRRGYSPLHF.

The chain joins TRBV5-1 to TRBJ2-2; TRBD2 agrees at 14 bases. Germline lookup yields CDR1 SGHRS and CDR2 YFSETQ. V shed 3 bases, J shed 4 bases, and the junction held 5 bases outside the gene matches. CDR3 size: 17 residues. The CDR3 spells CASSSTSGRASTGELFF. CDR3 in DNA: TGCGCCAGCAGCTCGACTAGCGGGAGGGCTAGCACCGGGGAGCTGTTTTTT.

J is TRBJ2-7 and V is TRBV5-4; 13 bases map to TRBD2. CDR1 and CDR2 (germline): SGHNT, YYREEE (reference sequence). Trimming cost V 4 bases and J 4 bases; bases outside gene matches: 11. The CDR3 is 17 amino acids. Here the CDR3 reads CASSPPLGTSGTYEQYF. The CDR3 DNA sequence: TGTGCCAGCAGCCCACCCCTTGGGACTAGCGGGACTTACGAGCAGTACTTC.

The chain joins TRBV6-5 to TRBJ1-5; D gene ambiguous. CDR1 MNHEY and CDR2 SVGAGI come from the germline V gene. Between the trimmed V and J ends, which lost 6 bases and 7 bases, there was a span of 16 bases. CDR3 length: 14 amino acids. CDR3 sequence reads: CASRPDSLGQPQHF. The CDR3 DNA reads as TGTGCCAGCAGACCTGACTCACTCGGCCAGCCCCAGCATTTT.

The J gene is TRBJ1-2, the V gene TRBV6-5; D possibly corresponds to TRBD1 (6 bases). V lost 6 bases and J 4 bases, leaving 15 bases between the germline ends. The CDR3 covers 14 residues. Germline-derived CDR1 and CDR2 are MNHEY and SVGAGI. This CDR3 reads CASRITGTFYGYTF. CDR3 coding DNA: TGTGCCAGCAGAATCACAGGGACCTTCTATGGCTACACCTTC.

The CDR3 nucleotides read TGTGCCAGCAGTTACTCGAGGCAGGGGAGTCAGCCCCAGCATTTT. Its translation: CASSYSRQGSQPQHF. This chain connects TRBV6-5 to TRBJ1-5, with a weak D call TRBD1 (6 bases). The CDR3 consists of 15 residues. Germline V gives CDR1 MNHEY, CDR2 SVGAGI. The V and J ends lost 0 bases and 6 bases respectively, with 12 bases between them.

The rearrangement uses TRBV15 and TRBJ2-7; tentatively, D is TRBD2 (6 bases). There are 18 residues in the CDR3. The ends were cut back, 0 bases at V and 6 bases at J, with 24 bases in the middle. Germline CDR1 is LNHNV and CDR2 is YYDKDF (reference sequence). CDR3 bases: TGTGCCACCAGCAGAGATCCTGGGCGGGGCGCCTGGGGGGTCGAGCAGTACTTC. The encoded protein is CATSRDPGRGAWGVEQYF.